The 17 T cell receptor beta chains below were found in one sample sequenced in a study of blood T cell repertoires in COVID-19. TCRdb keeps only in-frame clones here, not all; method: immunoSEQ multiplex PCR. The sample shows 150,000 or so clones, roughly 82% of them seen only once. Sequenced sample: peripheral blood. The receptors shown here come from a human donor with acute or convalescent COVID-19. The donor label of this sample is uncertain.

The chain combines TRBV3-1 (or the pseudogene TRBV3-2) with TRBJ2-5; 9 bases fit TRBD1. Losses at the gene ends were 1 base for V and 5 bases for J; bases not matched to a gene: 5. Germline-derived CDR1 and CDR2 are LGHDT and YNNKEL (reference sequence). The CDR3 spans 15 residues. The CDR3 nucleotides are TGTGCCAGCAGCCAAGGGAACAGGGGGCGGGAGACCCAGTACTTC. Protein product: CASSQGNRGRETQYF.

The J gene is TRBJ1-5, the V gene TRBV6-1; 7 bases are shared with TRBD1. The CDR3 runs 16 residues. The J segment lost 1 base and the V segment lost 4 bases, leaving 7 bases of the junction unmatched. Germline CDR1 is MNHNS and CDR2 is SASEGT. CDR3 sequence (DNA): TGTGCCAGCAGTGGCCCGACGACAGGGAGCAATCAGCCCCAGCATTTT. Translation: CASSGPTTGSNQPQHF.

The rearrangement joins TRBV29-1 to TRBJ2-7, with D unclear. The germline V gene encodes CDR1 SQVTM and CDR2 ANQGSEA. The CDR3 loop spans 13 amino acids. The ends were cut back, 0 bases at V and 4 bases at J, with 10 bases in the middle. The CDR3 DNA sequence: TGCAGCGTTGAAGACCAGGCCCCATACGAGCAGTACTTC. This translates into CSVEDQAPYEQYF.

This clone has a single count. The chain uses TRBV5-1 and TRBJ2-5, with 11 bases that match TRBD1. V trimming: 4 bases; J trimming: 3 bases; junction bases outside the gene matches: 11. Per the germline V gene, CDR1 is SGHRS and CDR2 is YFSETQ. This CDR3 has 17 amino acids. The CDR3 here is CASSRGQGAPIEETQYF. The CDR3 coding sequence is TGCGCCAGCAGCCGTGGACAGGGGGCGCCAATTGAAGAGACCCAGTACTTC.

The chain links TRBV27 to TRBJ1-2, with 7 nucleotides matching TRBD1. Per germline, CDR1 MNHEY and CDR2 SMNVEV (reference sequence). The CDR3 sequence is 14 residues long. V lost 7 bases and J lost 2; bases outside the gene matches: 7. CDR3 region: CASTPTTGNYGYTF. The CDR3 region has the DNA TGTGCCAGCACCCCTACGACAGGGAACTATGGCTACACCTTC.

V and J are TRBV4-1 and TRBJ2-3; D may be TRBD1 (5 bases). Germline V gene lookup returns CDR1 MGHRA and CDR2 YSYEKL. This CDR3 is 17 amino acids long. The V and J ends lost 1 base and 0 bases respectively, with 14 bases between them. The CDR3 protein is CASSQGGQTASTDTQYF. CDR3 coding DNA: TGCGCCAGCAGCCAAGGGGGCCAAACCGCTAGCACAGATACGCAGTATTTT.

This clone appeared once. The V gene is TRBV5-4, the J gene TRBJ2-2, with TRBD2 matching over 7 bases. V lost 4 bases, J lost 6 bases, and 6 bases stayed unmatched. The germline V gene has CDR1 SGHNT and CDR2 YYREEE (reference sequence). This CDR3 region has 14 residues. CDR3: CASSRGGVAGELFF. CDR3 nucleotide sequence: TGTGCCAGCAGCCGTGGGGGGGTGGCCGGGGAGCTGTTTTTT. Full variable domain (missing parts from reference TRBV5-4 and TRBJ2-2): ETGVTQSPTHLIKTRGQQVTLRCSSQSGHNTVSWYQQALGQGPQFIFQYYREEENGRGNFPPRFSGLQFPNYSSELNVNALELDDSALYLCASSRGGVAGELFFGEGSRLTVL.

This clone was picked up one time. The chain joins TRBV5-1 to TRBJ1-6, with unresolved D. V dropped 4 bases and J dropped 0 bases, with 8 bases sitting between them. The CDR3 contains 15 residues. Germline CDR1 and CDR2: SGHRS and YFSETQ. CDR3 nucleotides: TGCGCCAGCAGCGGCGGGAGCTCCTATAATTCACCCCTCCACTTT. Its translation: CASSGGSSYNSPLHF.

This chain joins TRBV9 and TRBJ2-1; the D gene is possibly TRBD1 (6 bases). The CDR3 contains 13 residues. V dropped 0 bases and J dropped 9 bases, with 10 bases sitting between them. CDR1 is SGDLS and CDR2 is YYNGEE in the germline V gene. The DNA of the CDR3 is TGTGCCAGCAGCGTAGGGACAGTCAGTGAGCAGTTCTTC. Translated: CASSVGTVSEQFF. The whole variable domain, remainder taken from reference TRBV9 and TRBJ2-1, is DSGVTQTPKHLITATGQRVTLRCSPRSGDLSVYWYQQSLDQGLQFLIQYYNGEERAKGNILERFSAQQFPDLHSELNLSSLELGDSALYFCASSVGTVSEQFFGPGTRLTVL.

This clone came up a few times. The rearrangement links TRBV7-2 to TRBJ1-4; weak D call: TRBD1 (6 bases). Germline loops: CDR1 SGHTA, CDR2 FQGNSA. V lost 5 bases to trimming and J lost 8 bases, with 18 bases between them. This CDR3 is built from 15 residues. This CDR3 is CASSPPGGGREKLFF. The CDR3 DNA reads TGTGCCAGCAGCCCGCCGGGGGGCGGGCGGGAAAAACTGTTTTTT.

This chain uses TRBV18 with TRBJ2-5; D is perhaps TRBD1 (6 bases). The V and J ends lost 3 bases and 1 base respectively, with 9 bases between them. CDR3 size: 14 residues. Germline CDR1 is KGHSH and CDR2 is LQKENI. CDR3 nucleotide sequence: TGTGCCAGCTCACCCGGACAGATCCAAGAGACCCAGTACTTC. It is translated as CASSPGQIQETQYF.

This sequence joins TRBV6-1 and TRBJ2-7, with D perhaps TRBD2 (5 bases). Germline CDR1 and CDR2: MNHNS and SASEGT. V dropped 2 bases and J dropped 2 bases, with 13 bases sitting between them. The CDR3 sequence is 15 residues long. This CDR3 is CASSELDSPTYEQYF. CDR3 coding DNA: TGTGCCAGCAGTGAACTGGACTCTCCCACCTACGAGCAGTACTTC.

This chain joins TRBV19 and TRBJ2-7, with 11 nucleotides matching TRBD2. V shed 5 bases and J 4 bases; nucleotides not matched to a gene: 7. Germline loops: CDR1 LNHDA, CDR2 SQIVND (reference sequence). CDR3 length: 15 amino acids. The CDR3 is CASSARLAGHYEQYF. Written as DNA, the CDR3 is TGTGCCAGTAGTGCCCGACTAGCGGGGCATTACGAGCAGTACTTC. Combining the CDR3 with reference TRBV19 and TRBJ2-7 gives the whole variable domain DGGITQSPKYLFRKEGQNVTLSCEQNLNHDAMYWYRQDPGQGLRLIYYSQIVNDFQKGDIAEGYSVSREKKESFPLTVTSAQKNPTAFYLCASSARLAGHYEQYFGPGTRLTVT.

The J gene is TRBJ1-2, the V gene TRBV5-6, with 9 bases lining up with TRBD1. With 3 bases clipped from V and 3 bases from J, the junction kept 18 bases outside the gene matches. The CDR3 spans 19 residues. The V gene's germline CDR1 is SGHDT and CDR2 YYEEEE. CDR3 loop: CASSSIASTGGSPDYGYTF. CDR3 nucleotide sequence: TGTGCCAGCAGCTCCATCGCTTCTACAGGGGGCAGTCCTGACTATGGCTACACCTTC.

This sequence joins TRBV2 and TRBJ2-1, with TRBD2 matching 9 bases. The CDR3 consists of 15 residues. V was clipped by 3 bases and J by 5 bases; unmatched bases: 5. Germline V gene sequence: CDR1 SNHLY, CDR2 FYNNEI. CDR3 loop: CASSDRLAGNNEQFF. The CDR3 DNA follows: TGTGCCAGCAGTGATAGGCTAGCGGGGAACAATGAGCAGTTCTTC.

The rearrangement joins TRBV9 to TRBJ2-5; 12 bases are a match to TRBD2. V trimming: 4 bases; J trimming: 5 bases; junction bases outside the gene matches: 9. Germline lookup yields CDR1 SGDLS and CDR2 YYNGEE. This CDR3 has 16 amino acids. DNA of the CDR3: TGTGCCAGCAGCTTCGGACCTAGCGGGGGGGAGGAGACCCAGTACTTC. This encodes CASSFGPSGGEETQYF. Combining the CDR3 with reference TRBV9 and TRBJ2-5 gives the whole variable domain DSGVTQTPKHLITATGQRVTLRCSPRSGDLSVYWYQQSLDQGLQFLIQYYNGEERAKGNILERFSAQQFPDLHSELNLSSLELGDSALYFCASSFGPSGGEETQYFGPGTRLLVL.

The J gene is TRBJ1-5, the V gene TRBV15; no clear D gene. This CDR3 spans 14 amino acids. Deletions cut 0 bases from V and 6 bases from J, with 9 bases between. Germline values: CDR1 LNHNV, CDR2 YYDKDF (reference sequence). The CDR3 region is CATSRDSLAQPQHF. DNA for the CDR3: TGTGCCACCAGCAGAGATTCCTTGGCTCAGCCCCAGCATTTT. The complete variable domain, with remaining parts taken from reference TRBV15 and TRBJ1-5, reads DAMVIQNPRYQVTQFGKPVTLSCSQTLNHNVMYWYQQKSSQAPKLLFHYYDKDFNNEADTPDNFQSRRPNTSFCFLDIRSPGLGDTAMYLCATSRDSLAQPQHFGDGTRLSIL.